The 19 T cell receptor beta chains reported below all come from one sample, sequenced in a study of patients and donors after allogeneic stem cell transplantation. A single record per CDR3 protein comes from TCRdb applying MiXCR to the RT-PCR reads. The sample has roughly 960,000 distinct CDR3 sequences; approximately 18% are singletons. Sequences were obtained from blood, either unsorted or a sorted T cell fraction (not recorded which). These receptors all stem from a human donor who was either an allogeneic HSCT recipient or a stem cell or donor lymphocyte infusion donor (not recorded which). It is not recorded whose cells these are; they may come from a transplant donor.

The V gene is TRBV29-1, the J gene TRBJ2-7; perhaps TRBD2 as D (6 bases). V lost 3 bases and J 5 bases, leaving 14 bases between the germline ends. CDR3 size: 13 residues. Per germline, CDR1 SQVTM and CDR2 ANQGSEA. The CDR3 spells CSVDHLEGNEQYF. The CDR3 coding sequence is TGCAGCGTTGACCACCTGGAGGGGAACGAGCAGTACTTC.

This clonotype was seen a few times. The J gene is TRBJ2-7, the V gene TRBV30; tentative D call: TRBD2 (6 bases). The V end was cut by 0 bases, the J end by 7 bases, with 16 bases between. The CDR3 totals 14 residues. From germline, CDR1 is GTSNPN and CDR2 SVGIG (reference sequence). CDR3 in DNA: TGTGCCTGGAGTGTTTGGACGTCCGGGAGTGAGCAGTACTTC. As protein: CAWSVWTSGSEQYF.

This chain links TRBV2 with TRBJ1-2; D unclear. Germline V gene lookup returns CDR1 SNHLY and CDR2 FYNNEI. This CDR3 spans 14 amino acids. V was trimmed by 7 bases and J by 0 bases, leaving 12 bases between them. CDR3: CASKRVPTNYGYTF. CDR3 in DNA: TGTGCCAGCAAAAGGGTCCCTACTAACTATGGCTACACCTTC. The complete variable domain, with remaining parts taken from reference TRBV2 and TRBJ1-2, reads EPEVTQTPSHQVTQMGQEVILRCVPISNHLYFYWYRQILGQKVEFLVSFYNNEISEKSEIFDDQFSVERPDGSNFTLKIRSTKLEDSAMYFCASKRVPTNYGYTFGSGTRLTVV.

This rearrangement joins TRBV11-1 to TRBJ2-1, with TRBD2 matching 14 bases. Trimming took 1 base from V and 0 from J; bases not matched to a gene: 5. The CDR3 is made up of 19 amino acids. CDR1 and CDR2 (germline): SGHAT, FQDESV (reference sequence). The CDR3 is CASSLVLGTSGSSYNEQFF. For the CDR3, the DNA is TGTGCCAGCAGCTTAGTCTTAGGGACTAGCGGGAGCTCCTACAATGAGCAGTTCTTC. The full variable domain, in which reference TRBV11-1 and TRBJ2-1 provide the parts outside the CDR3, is EAEVAQSPRYKITEKSQAVAFWCDPISGHATLYWYRQILGQGPELLVQFQDESVVDDSQLPKDRFSAERLKGVDSTLKIQPAELGDSAMYLCASSLVLGTSGSSYNEQFFGPGTRLTVL.

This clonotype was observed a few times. CDR3 sequence: CASSVSNTEAFF. CDR3 nucleotides: TGTGCCAGCAGCGTTTCGAACACTGAAGCTTTCTTT. The rearrangement joins TRBV9 to TRBJ1-1, with no clear D. The CDR3 covers 12 residues. Trimming pared 2 bases from V and 1 base from J, leaving 3 bases between. In germline, CDR1 is SGDLS, CDR2 YYNGEE.

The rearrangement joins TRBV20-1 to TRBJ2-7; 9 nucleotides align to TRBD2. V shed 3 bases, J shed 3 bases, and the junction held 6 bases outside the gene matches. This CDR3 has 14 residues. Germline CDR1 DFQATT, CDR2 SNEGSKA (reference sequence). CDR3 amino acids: CSARSLAGDYEQYF. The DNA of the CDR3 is TGCAGTGCTAGGAGTTTAGCGGGAGACTACGAGCAGTACTTC.

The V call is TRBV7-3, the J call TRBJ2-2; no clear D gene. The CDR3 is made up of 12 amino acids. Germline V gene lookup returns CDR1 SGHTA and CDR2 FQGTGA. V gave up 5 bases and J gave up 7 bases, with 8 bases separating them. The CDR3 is CASSPDFGELFF. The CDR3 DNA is TGTGCCAGCAGCCCGGATTTCGGGGAGCTGTTTTTT.

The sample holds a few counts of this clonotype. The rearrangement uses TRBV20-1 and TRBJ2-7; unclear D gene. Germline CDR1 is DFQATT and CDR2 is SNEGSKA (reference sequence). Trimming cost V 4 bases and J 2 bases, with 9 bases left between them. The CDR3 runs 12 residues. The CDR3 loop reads CSAISPTYEQYF. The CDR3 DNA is TGCAGTGCTATTAGCCCCACCTACGAGCAGTACTTC.

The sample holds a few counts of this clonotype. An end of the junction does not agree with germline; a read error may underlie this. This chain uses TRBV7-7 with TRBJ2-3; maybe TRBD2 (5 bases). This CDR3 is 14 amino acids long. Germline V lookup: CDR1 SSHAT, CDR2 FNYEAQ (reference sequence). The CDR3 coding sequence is TGTGCTAGCAGCTTAGAGGAGGCGTCCACTAGGCAGTATTTT. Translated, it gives CASSLEEASTRQYF.

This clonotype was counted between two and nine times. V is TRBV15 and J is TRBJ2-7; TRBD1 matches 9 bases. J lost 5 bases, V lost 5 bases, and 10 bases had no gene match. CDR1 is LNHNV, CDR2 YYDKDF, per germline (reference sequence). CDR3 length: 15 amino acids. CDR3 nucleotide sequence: TGTGCCACCAGCGCGGACAGGGGCCAGCATGACGAGCAGTACTTC. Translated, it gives CATSADRGQHDEQYF.

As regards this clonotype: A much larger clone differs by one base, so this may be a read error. In nucleotides, the CDR3 is TGTGCCAGCAGCCCGCCAGGGATGAACACTGAAGCTTTCTTT. Its translation is CASSPPGMNTEAFF. The chain joins TRBV6-2 or TRBV6-3 to TRBJ1-1, with a tentative D call TRBD1 (5 bases). Germline CDR1 and CDR2: MNHEY and SVGEGT. V lost 6 bases and J lost 0, with 11 bases in between. The CDR3 has 14 amino acids.

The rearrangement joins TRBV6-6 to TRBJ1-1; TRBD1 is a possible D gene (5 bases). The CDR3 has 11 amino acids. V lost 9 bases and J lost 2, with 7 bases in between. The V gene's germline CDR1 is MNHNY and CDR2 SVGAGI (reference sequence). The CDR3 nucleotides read TGTGCCAGTGACAGCAACACTGAAGCTTTCTTT. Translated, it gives CASDSNTEAFF.

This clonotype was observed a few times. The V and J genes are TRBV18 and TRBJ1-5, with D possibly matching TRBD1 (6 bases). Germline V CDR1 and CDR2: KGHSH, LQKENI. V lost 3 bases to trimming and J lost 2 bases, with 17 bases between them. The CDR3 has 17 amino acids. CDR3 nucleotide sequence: TGTGCCAGCTCACCCACACAATCGAGACAGGGCAATCAGCCCCAGCATTTT. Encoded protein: CASSPTQSRQGNQPQHF.

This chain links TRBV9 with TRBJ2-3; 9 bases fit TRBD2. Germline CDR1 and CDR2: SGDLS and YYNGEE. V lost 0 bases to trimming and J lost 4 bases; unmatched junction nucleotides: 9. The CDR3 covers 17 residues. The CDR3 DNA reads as TGTGCCAGCAGCGTAGAAATTAGCGGGAGAGCCCCAGATACGCAGTATTTT. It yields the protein CASSVEISGRAPDTQYF.

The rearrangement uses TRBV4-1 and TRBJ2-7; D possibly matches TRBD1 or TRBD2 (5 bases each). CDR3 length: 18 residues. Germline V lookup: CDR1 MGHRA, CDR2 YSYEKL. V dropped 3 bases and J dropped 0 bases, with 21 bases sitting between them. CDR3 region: CASSQGPMGRANSYEQYF. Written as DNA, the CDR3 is TGCGCCAGCAGCCAGGGCCCGATGGGACGCGCCAACTCCTACGAGCAGTACTTC.

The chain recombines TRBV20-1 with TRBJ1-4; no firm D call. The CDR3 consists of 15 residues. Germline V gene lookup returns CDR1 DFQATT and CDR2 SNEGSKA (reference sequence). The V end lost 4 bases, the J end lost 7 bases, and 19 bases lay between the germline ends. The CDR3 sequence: CSAIVGSRVGEKLFF. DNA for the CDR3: TGCAGTGCTATCGTAGGGTCGAGAGTAGGTGAAAAACTGTTTTTT.

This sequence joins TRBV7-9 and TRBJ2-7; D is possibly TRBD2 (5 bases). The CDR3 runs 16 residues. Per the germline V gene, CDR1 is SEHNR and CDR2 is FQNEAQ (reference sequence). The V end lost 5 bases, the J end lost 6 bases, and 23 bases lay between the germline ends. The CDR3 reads CASSIRDGVFSGEQYF. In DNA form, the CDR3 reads TGTGCCAGCAGCATCCGGGATGGGGTCTTTTCTGGCGAGCAGTACTTC. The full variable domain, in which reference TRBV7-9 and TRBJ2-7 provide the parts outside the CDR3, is DTGVSQNPRHKITKRGQNVTFRCDPISEHNRLYWYRQTLGQGPEFLTYFQNEAQLEKSRLLSDRFSAERPKGSFSTLEIQRTEQGDSAMYLCASSIRDGVFSGEQYFGPGTRLTVT.

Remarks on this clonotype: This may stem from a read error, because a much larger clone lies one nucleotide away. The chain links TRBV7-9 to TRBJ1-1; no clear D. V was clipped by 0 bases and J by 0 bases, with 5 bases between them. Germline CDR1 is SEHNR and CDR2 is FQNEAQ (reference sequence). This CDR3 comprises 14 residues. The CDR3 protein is CASSLARVNTEAFF. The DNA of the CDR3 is TGTGCCAGCAGCTTAGCGCGGGTGAACACTGAAGCTTTCTTT. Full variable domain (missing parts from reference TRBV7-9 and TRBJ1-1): DTGVSQNPRHKITKRGQNVTFRCDPISEHNRLYWYRQTLGQGPEFLTYFQNEAQLEKSRLLSDRFSAERPKGSFSTLEIQRTEQGDSAMYLCASSLARVNTEAFFGQGTRLTVV.

CDR3 in amino acids: CSMEETGDRYGYTF. In DNA, the CDR3 is TGCAGTATGGAGGAAACAGGTGACCGATATGGCTACACCTTC. The chain combines TRBV20-1 with TRBJ1-2; tentative D call: TRBD1 (5 bases). Germline lookup yields CDR1 DFQATT and CDR2 SNEGSKA (reference sequence). The CDR3 is 14 residues long. Trimming cost V 8 bases and J 5 bases, with 21 bases left between them.